These 20 T cell receptor beta chains were all obtained from the same sample, sequenced in a study of shared clonotypes between healthy human individuals. The protocol was immunoSEQ multiplex PCR, while the TCRdb copy is restricted to in-frame clones and leaves out a portion. Of 300,000 to 400,000 clones listed, over 70% are singletons. The sequenced sample consisted of memory CD4+ T cells sorted from blood. Described subset: CD45RA-negative fraction. These receptors all come from a man under 40 in good health.

This clone was detected only once. The chain couples TRBV10-3 to TRBJ2-5, with TRBD2 as a possible D gene (6 bases). V dropped 1 base and J dropped 4 bases, with 13 bases sitting between them. Looked up from germline, CDR1 is ENHRY and CDR2 is SYGVKD. This CDR3 contains 15 residues. CDR3 nucleotides: TGTGCCATCAGTGAGTTTGGGCTAGCGTCAGAGACCCAGTACTTC. This encodes CAISEFGLASETQYF.

The chain combines TRBV28 with TRBJ2-3, with D possibly TRBD2 on 6 matching bases. Trimming shortened V by 4 bases and J by 6 bases, and 29 bases separated the two germline ends. CDR3 length: 19 residues. Germline V gene sequence: CDR1 MDHEN, CDR2 SYDVKM. DNA for the CDR3: TGTGCCAGCAGTTCTAGCGACCGGGACCCCGAGTTCTCGGGGGATACGCAGTATTTT. Translation: CASSSSDRDPEFSGDTQYF.

The chain recombines TRBV10-3 with TRBJ2-5; 7 bases are shared with TRBD1. Trimming cost V 5 bases and J 0 bases; bases outside gene matches: 3. Germline V gene data show CDR1 as ENHRY and CDR2 as SYGVKD. The CDR3 runs 14 residues. The CDR3 nucleotides read TGTGCCATCAGTTCGGGACAGAACCAAGAGACCCAGTACTTC. Translating gives CAISSGQNQETQYF.

The rearrangement joins TRBV5-6 to TRBJ2-3; 7 positions agree with TRBD1. Germline lookup yields CDR1 SGHDT and CDR2 YYEEEE. The V segment lost 1 base and the J segment 2 bases; nucleotides outside the gene matches: 7. This CDR3 region has 16 residues. CDR3 residues: CASSLQGTELTDTQYF. CDR3 bases: TGTGCCAGCAGCTTGCAGGGGACAGAGCTCACAGATACGCAGTATTTT.

This chain joins TRBV28 and TRBJ2-7, with 10 positions matching TRBD2. CDR1 is MDHEN, CDR2 SYDVKM, per germline. V lost 4 bases, J lost 0 bases, and 24 bases stayed unmatched. This CDR3 contains 22 residues. CDR3 in DNA: TGTGCCAGCAGTTACCTATTCCCGGGACTAGCGAGAAATAAAACAAGCTCCTACGAGCAGTACTTC. It specifies CASSYLFPGLARNKTSSYEQYF.

This chain joins TRBV5-4 and TRBJ2-3, with D perhaps matching TRBD2 (5 bases). Germline CDR1 SGHNT, CDR2 YYREEE (reference sequence). V shed 0 bases and J shed 4 bases, with 12 bases lying between them. This CDR3 has 15 amino acids. The CDR3 here is CASSLVSGKADTQYF. The CDR3 DNA is TGTGCCAGCAGCTTGGTTTCGGGGAAGGCAGATACGCAGTATTTT.

This clone has more than one count but fewer than ten. The chain links TRBV7-9 to TRBJ2-1, with 9 bases that match TRBD1. The CDR3 runs 15 residues. Germline V gene data show CDR1 as SEHNR and CDR2 as FQNEAQ (reference sequence). Trimming removed 5 bases from V and 5 bases from J; junction bases left unmatched: 7. CDR3 sequence reads: CASSQGTGSNNEQFF. DNA of the CDR3: TGTGCCAGCAGCCAGGGGACAGGGAGCAACAATGAGCAGTTCTTC.

J is TRBJ2-1 and V is TRBV2; D unresolved. Germline assignment: CDR1 SNHLY and CDR2 FYNNEI. The germline V and J ends were trimmed by 3 bases and 4 bases, with 16 bases remaining between them. There are 16 residues in the CDR3. This CDR3 is CASSDGSLPPYNEQFF. In nucleotides, the CDR3 is TGTGCCAGCAGTGATGGTAGTCTCCCCCCTTACAATGAGCAGTTCTTC.

The chain couples TRBV9 to TRBJ2-7, with a tentative D call TRBD1 (6 bases). Looked up from germline, CDR1 is SGDLS and CDR2 is YYNGEE. The CDR3 is 16 amino acids. V gave up 2 bases and J gave up 4 bases, with 19 bases separating them. In DNA form, the CDR3 reads TGTGCCAGCAGCGTGAGTCCAGGGACACTTGGTTACGAGCAGTACTTC. Its translation is CASSVSPGTLGYEQYF.

The V gene is TRBV29-1, the J gene TRBJ1-5; D is possibly TRBD1 (6 bases). V lost 7 bases and J 3 bases, leaving 16 bases between the germline ends. Germline assignment: CDR1 SQVTM and CDR2 ANQGSEA. This CDR3 is 14 amino acids long. The DNA for the CDR3 is TGCAGCGCCGCCCTACAGGGCTCCAATCAGCCCCAGCATTTT. This encodes CSAALQGSNQPQHF.

This clone was picked up a small number of times. The chain combines TRBV4-1 with TRBJ2-1, with 10 bases that match TRBD2. CDR1 MGHRA and CDR2 YSYEKL come from the germline V gene. The CDR3 is made up of 16 amino acids. The J segment lost 9 bases and the V segment lost 1 base, leaving 9 bases of the junction unmatched. For the CDR3, the DNA is TGCGCCAGCAGCCAAGGACCGGCTAGCGGGAGTACTGAGCAGTTCTTC. It specifies CASSQGPASGSTEQFF.

This clone was seen only a few times. CDR3 loop: CASRPGGGETQYF. For the CDR3, the DNA is TGCGCCAGCAGGCCAGGGGGAGGAGAGACCCAGTACTTC. This rearrangement joins TRBV5-1 to TRBJ2-5; D is perhaps TRBD1 (7 bases). The CDR3 has 13 residues. V was pared by 5 bases and J by 4 bases, with 12 bases between. Germline V gene lookup returns CDR1 SGHRS and CDR2 YFSETQ.

The chain has TRBV19 and TRBJ1-2; D gene ambiguous. With 4 bases removed from V and 3 bases from J, the gap between germline ends came to 12 bases. The CDR3 extends over 14 amino acids. Germline CDR1 is LNHDA and CDR2 is SQIVND (reference sequence). The CDR3 sequence: CASSTLQIYYGYTF. The CDR3 DNA sequence: TGTGCCAGTAGTACTCTACAGATTTACTATGGCTACACCTTC.

Only one count was recorded for this clone. This chain connects TRBV18 to TRBJ2-5; no clear D. The CDR3 extends over 14 amino acids. CDR1 is KGHSH and CDR2 is LQKENI in the germline V gene. V lost 6 bases and J 2 bases, leaving 13 bases between the germline ends. The CDR3 DNA sequence: TGTGCCAGCTCCGCGAGCAACCTTCAAGAGACCCAGTACTTC. It specifies CASSASNLQETQYF. The full variable domain, rest sourced from reference TRBV18 and TRBJ2-5, is NAGVMQNPRHLVRRRGQEARLRCSPMKGHSHVYWYRQLPEEGLKFMVYLQKENIIDESGMPKERFSAEFPKEGPSILRIQQVVRGDSAAYFCASSASNLQETQYFGPGTRLLVL.

The V gene is TRBV6-4, the J gene TRBJ2-5, with 10 bases aligning to TRBD2. The trim removed 4 bases at V and 5 bases at J, leaving 7 bases unmatched. Germline V CDR1 and CDR2: MRHNA, SNTAGT. This CDR3 comprises 15 residues. Here the CDR3 reads CASSVLAGVGETQYF. The CDR3, as DNA: TGTGCCAGCAGTGTCCTAGCGGGAGTTGGGGAGACCCAGTACTTC.

This chain joins TRBV20-1 and TRBJ2-1; no clear D. Trimming shortened V by 2 bases and J by 9 bases, and 5 bases separated the two germline ends. In germline, CDR1 is DFQATT, CDR2 SNEGSKA (reference sequence). The CDR3 contains 10 residues. This CDR3 is CSARPLEQFF. Written as DNA, the CDR3 is TGCAGTGCTAGACCCCTTGAGCAGTTCTTC.

The chain uses TRBV5-1 and TRBJ1-1; D call uncertain. The V end was cut by 5 bases, the J end by 8 bases, with 19 bases between. The CDR3 sequence is 14 residues long. Germline V gene lookup returns CDR1 SGHRS and CDR2 YFSETQ. Here the CDR3 DNA reads TGCGCCAGCAGAACGCTCCCGGGCTCTAGGGAAGCTTTCTTT. This encodes CASRTLPGSREAFF.

The chain is built from TRBV5-6 and TRBJ2-7, with unresolved D. The CDR3 runs 13 residues. CDR1 SGHDT and CDR2 YYEEEE come from the germline V gene. Trimming cost V 4 bases and J 4 bases, with 12 bases left between them. The chain's CDR3 is CASSLTDGYEQYF. CDR3 bases: TGTGCCAGCAGCCTAACGGACGGATACGAGCAGTACTTC.

The rearrangement joins TRBV9 to TRBJ2-2, with 8 bases identical to TRBD1. With 2 bases clipped from V and 7 bases from J, the junction kept 4 bases outside the gene matches. Germline CDR1 SGDLS, CDR2 YYNGEE. The CDR3 is 14 residues long. CDR3 loop: CASSVRGLGGELFF. The CDR3 bases are TGTGCCAGCAGCGTCAGGGGGCTGGGCGGGGAGCTGTTTTTT.

This sequence joins TRBV5-1 and TRBJ1-5; D is perhaps TRBD1 (6 bases). The CDR3 runs to 13 residues. Per germline, CDR1 SGHRS and CDR2 YFSETQ. Trimming stripped 4 bases from V and 5 bases from J, with 10 bases between. The CDR3 is CASSRGSDQPQHF. CDR3 bases: TGCGCCAGCAGCAGGGGGTCGGATCAGCCCCAGCATTTT.